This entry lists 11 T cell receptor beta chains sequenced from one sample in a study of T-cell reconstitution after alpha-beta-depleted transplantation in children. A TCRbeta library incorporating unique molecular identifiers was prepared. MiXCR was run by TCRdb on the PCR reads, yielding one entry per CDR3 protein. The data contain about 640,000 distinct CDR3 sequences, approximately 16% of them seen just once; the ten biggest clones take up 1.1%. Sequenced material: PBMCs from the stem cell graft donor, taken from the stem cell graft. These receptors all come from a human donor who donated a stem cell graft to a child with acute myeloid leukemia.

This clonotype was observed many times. The CDR3 nucleotides read TGTGCCAGCAGTTACTCGACTAGGGGACAAGAGACCCAGTACTTC. It specifies CASSYSTRGQETQYF. J is TRBJ2-5 and V is TRBV6-5; D is perhaps TRBD2 (6 bases). The ends were cut back, 0 bases at V and 2 bases at J, with 10 bases in the middle. Germline CDR1 reads MNHEY; CDR2 reads SVGAGI. The CDR3 is 15 amino acids.

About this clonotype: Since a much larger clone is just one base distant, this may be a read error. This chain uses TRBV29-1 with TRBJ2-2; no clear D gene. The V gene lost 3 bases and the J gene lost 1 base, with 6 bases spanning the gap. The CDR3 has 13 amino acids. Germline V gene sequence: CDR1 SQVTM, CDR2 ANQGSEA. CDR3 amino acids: CSVEQVNTGELFF. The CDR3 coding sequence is TGCAGCGTTGAGCAGGTGAACACCGGGGAGCTGTTTTTT.

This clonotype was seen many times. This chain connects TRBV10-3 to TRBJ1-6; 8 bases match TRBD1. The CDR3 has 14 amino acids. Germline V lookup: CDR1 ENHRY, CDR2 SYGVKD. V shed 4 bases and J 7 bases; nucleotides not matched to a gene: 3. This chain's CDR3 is CAISAGGGNSPLHF. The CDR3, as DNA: TGTGCCATCAGTGCAGGGGGCGGGAATTCACCCCTCCACTTT.

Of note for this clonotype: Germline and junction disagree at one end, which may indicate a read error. The CDR3 protein is CASRYGQVSNAEAFF. The CDR3 DNA reads TGTGCCAGCAGATACGGACAGGTTTCGAACGCTGAAGCTTTCTTT. The chain joins TRBV6-5 to TRBJ1-1; 7 positions match TRBD1. The CDR3 sequence is 15 residues long. Germline lookup yields CDR1 MNHEY and CDR2 SVGAGI.

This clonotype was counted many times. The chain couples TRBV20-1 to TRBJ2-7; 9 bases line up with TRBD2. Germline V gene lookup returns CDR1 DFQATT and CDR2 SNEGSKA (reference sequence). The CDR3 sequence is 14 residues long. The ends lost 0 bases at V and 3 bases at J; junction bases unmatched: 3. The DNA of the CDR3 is TGCAGTGCTAGAGAGGGACTAGCACTCTACGAGCAGTACTTC. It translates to CSAREGLALYEQYF.

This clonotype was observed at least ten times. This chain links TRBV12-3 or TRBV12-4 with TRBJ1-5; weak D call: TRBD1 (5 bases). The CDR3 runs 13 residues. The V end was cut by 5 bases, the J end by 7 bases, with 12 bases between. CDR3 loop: CASSLGHLQPQHF. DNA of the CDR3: TGTGCCAGCAGTCTCGGACACTTACAGCCCCAGCATTTT.

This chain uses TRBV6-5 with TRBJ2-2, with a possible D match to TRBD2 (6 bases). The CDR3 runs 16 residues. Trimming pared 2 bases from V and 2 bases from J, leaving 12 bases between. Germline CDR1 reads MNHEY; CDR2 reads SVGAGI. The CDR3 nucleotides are TGTGCCAGCAGTTACGGGAGGACGGCTAACACCGGGGAGCTGTTTTTT. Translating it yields CASSYGRTANTGELFF.

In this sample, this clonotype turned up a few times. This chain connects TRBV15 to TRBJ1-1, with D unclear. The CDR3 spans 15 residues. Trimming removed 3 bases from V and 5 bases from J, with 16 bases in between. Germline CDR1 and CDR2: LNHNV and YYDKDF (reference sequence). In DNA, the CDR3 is TGTGCCACCAGCAGTGAGGACTCGCGGGTGACTGAAGCTTTCTTT. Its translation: CATSSEDSRVTEAFF.

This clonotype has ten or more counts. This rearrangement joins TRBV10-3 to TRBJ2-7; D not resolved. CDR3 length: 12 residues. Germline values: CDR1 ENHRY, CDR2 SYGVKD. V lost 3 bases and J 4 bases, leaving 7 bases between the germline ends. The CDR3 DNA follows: TGTGCCATCAGTGATTCACTATACGAGCAGTACGTC. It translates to CAISDSLYEQYV.

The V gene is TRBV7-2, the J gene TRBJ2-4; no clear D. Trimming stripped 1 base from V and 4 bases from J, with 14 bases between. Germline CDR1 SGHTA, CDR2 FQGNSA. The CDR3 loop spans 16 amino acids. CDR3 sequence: CASSLEIVAPKNIQYF. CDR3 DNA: TGTGCCAGCAGCTTAGAGATAGTAGCTCCTAAAAACATTCAGTACTTC.

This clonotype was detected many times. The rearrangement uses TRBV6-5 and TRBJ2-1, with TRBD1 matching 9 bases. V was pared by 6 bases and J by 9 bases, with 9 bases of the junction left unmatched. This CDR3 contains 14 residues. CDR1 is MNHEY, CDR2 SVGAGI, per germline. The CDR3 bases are TGTGCCAGCAGCTTTACCGGGACAGGGAGTGAGCAGTTCTTC. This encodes CASSFTGTGSEQFF.